One sample yielded the 8 T cell receptor beta chains listed below, sequenced in a study of tumor and adjacent non-tumor tissue in lung cancer (dated by TCRdb to the late 2010s). Bulk unsorted tissue served as the source for RNA extraction, and RNA quality was assessed using a NanoDrop ND-1000 and an Agilent 2100. Library generation was performed with multiplex PCR. TCRdb shows the sequencer as Illumina HiSeq 2500. TCRbeta libraries were constructed through three rounds of nested PCR with primers (Table S4) according to protocols adapted from ARM-PCR. TCRdb reprocessing: public reads trimmed at Q25 with fastp, clones called with MiXCR, in-frame beta chains kept. Identical CDR3 proteins give one entry, which carries the most common genes and DNA. This sample gives about 200,000 distinct CDR3 sequences in total; over 55% of them show up just once. The leading ten clones occupy about 23% of the sample.

Sequencing used lung tumor tissue. These receptors all stem from a man between 60 and 70 years old with non-small cell lung cancer.

Notes on this clonotype: The junction and the germline gene differ at one end; a read error may be behind it. This chain uses TRBV6-5 with TRBJ2-1; 7 positions match TRBD2. The V gene's germline CDR1 is MNHEY and CDR2 SVGAGI. The CDR3 runs to 12 residues. The CDR3 is CACSQPGLTKFF. The CDR3 bases are TGTGCCTGCAGTCAACCGGGACTAACCAAGTTCTTC.

This clonotype was counted ten times or more. The chain carries TRBV29-1 and TRBJ2-7; 13 bases align to TRBD2. The CDR3 consists of 14 residues. V gave up 6 bases and J gave up 3 bases; unmatched junction bases: 5. CDR1 SQVTM and CDR2 ANQGSEA come from the germline V gene. For the CDR3, the DNA is TGCAGCGTCCTACTAGCGGGAGGGCTCTACGAGCAGTACTTC. Encoded protein: CSVLLAGGLYEQYF.

The chain couples TRBV20-1 to TRBJ1-6, with D maybe TRBD1 (5 bases). The CDR3 runs 16 residues. Trimming cost V 0 bases and J 8 bases, with 17 bases left between them. Germline V gene lookup returns CDR1 DFQATT and CDR2 SNEGSKA (reference sequence). Written as DNA, the CDR3 is TGCAGTGCTAGAGATCATGTGCAGGGAATGGATTCACCCCTCCACTTT. Amino acids: CSARDHVQGMDSPLHF.

On this clonotype: The CDR3 does not close with the conserved phenylalanine or tryptophan, likely indicating a read error. The rearrangement links TRBV11-3 to TRBJ2-7, with 9 positions matching TRBD2. Per germline, CDR1 SGHNT and CDR2 YENEEA. The CDR3 contains 15 residues. V trimming: 1 base; J trimming: 3 bases; junction bases outside the gene matches: 4. CDR3 DNA sequence: TGTGCCAGCAGCTTAGCTAGCGGGACCCACTACGAGCAGTACTTA. Translating gives CASSLASGTHYEQYL.

This clonotype was detected many times. V gene TRBV20-1 combines with J gene TRBJ2-3; D is perhaps TRBD1 or TRBD2 (6 bases each). Germline V gives CDR1 DFQATT, CDR2 SNEGSKA (reference sequence). The CDR3 totals 12 residues. V lost 6 bases and J lost 6, with 13 bases in between. CDR3 sequence reads: CSARKGGDTQYF. DNA of the CDR3: TGCAGTGCGCGCAAAGGGGGGGATACGCAGTATTTT.

In the case of this clonotype: This may arise from a read error, as a much more abundant clone is one base away. The rearrangement links TRBV20-1 to TRBJ1-1, with TRBD1 as a possible D gene (6 bases). Germline CDR1 reads DFQATT; CDR2 reads SNEGSKA (reference sequence). The CDR3 has 13 residues. V lost 7 bases and J lost 3, with 15 bases in between. The CDR3 here is CSVTRQADTEAFF. As DNA, the CDR3 is TGCAGTGTTACCCGACAGGCGGACACTGAAGCTTTCTTT.

The V gene is TRBV4-2, the J gene TRBJ1-2, with D maybe TRBD1 (6 bases). CDR1 and CDR2 from the germline V gene are LGHNA and YNFKEQ. This CDR3 is built from 16 residues. V shed 7 bases and J shed 6 bases, with 24 bases lying between them. The chain's CDR3 is CASILNTGGARDGYTF. CDR3 nucleotides: TGTGCCAGCATCCTTAATACTGGGGGGGCCAGGGATGGCTACACCTTC.

A remark on this clonotype: At one end, the junction sequence differs from germline, possibly due to a read error. The rearrangement joins TRBV6-2 or TRBV6-3 to TRBJ2-2, with 11 bases that match TRBD2. The germline V gene encodes CDR1 MNHEY and CDR2 SVGEGT. CDR3 length equals 18 residues. Here the CDR3 DNA reads TGTGCCTGCAGTACCTCGGGACTAGCGGCACTGAACACCGGGGAGCTGTTTTTT. Protein sequence: CACSTSGLAALNTGELFF.